This TCR beta chain was found in a study of blood T cells in healthy people across ages (dated by TCRdb to the mid-2010s). At the level of the whole study: In model experiments, roughly one uniquely barcoded TCR beta cDNA molecule per two T cells was captured by template switching. Two additional independent replicas of 1 million unique cDNA reads from the same blood draw were analyzed for two donors (one aged 18 to 30 and one aged 80 or older). The donors were split into four age groups: young (average approximately 16 years), middle-aged (roughly 39), aged (roughly 65) and long-lived (82). To avoid experimental bias, donors of different ages were distributed randomly across sequencing lanes. To track age-related changes in TCR beta repertoire diversity, the study relied on deep sequencing normalized with unique cDNA molecular identifiers.

Receptor amplification or capture employed 5' RACE. Reads for this sample came from an Illumina HiSeq 2500. A second PCR of roughly 7 to 12 cycles was run with a J-beta primer mix and a sample-barcoded 5' primer. A template-switch 5' adaptor carrying 12 random nucleotides introduced a unique molecular identifier onto each TCR beta cDNA molecule. Each sample yielded at least 3 million CDR3-containing paired-end reads. First-strand cDNA was synthesized from all RNA with the Mint cDNA synthesis kit, primed by a TRBC-specific oligonucleotide. All cDNA was treated with uracil-DNA glycosylase and then went through a first 18-cycle PCR with the universal primers M1SS and BC2_uni_R. The authors processed their data as follows. Normalization of each sample was performed by random selection of 1 million high-quality reads, each carrying a distinct molecular identifier. Instead of being binned into consensus sequences, reads with shared molecular identifiers were discarded. MiTCR, run with a Q25 quality threshold and the strictest error-elimination algorithm, handled CDR3 identification, clonotype clustering and error correction. Lower-bound total TCR beta diversity was estimated with a nonparametric unseen species model using Euler transformation. In TCRdb, the public reads were trimmed at Q25 with fastp and aligned with MiXCR, with productive beta chains retained. All rows with the same CDR3 protein become a single entry with the most common DNA and genes. The authors' filters were not applied to this entry. The sample contains around 800,000 distinct CDR3 sequences, about 55% of them found a single time. Of the sample, roughly two fifths falls within the top ten clones.

The roughly 39 donors, aged roughly 6 to 90 years, were systemically healthy Caucasian individuals from Russia. Roughly 10 milliliters of peripheral blood were drawn from each donor into EDTA-treated Vacutainer tubes. PBMCs were isolated by Ficoll-Paque density-gradient centrifugation, with at least 7 million obtained per sample. Total RNA, at least 6 micrograms per sample, was extracted from PBMCs with Trizol reagent. The percentages of naive CD45RAhigh/CD27high T cells were determined by flow cytometry on a PBMC aliquot from every donor. The paper as a whole reports these results and caveats: Compared with the aged group, the long-lived group had more naive CD4+ T cells, fewer expanded clones and increased TCR diversity, a pattern suggesting age selection. A strong correlation was found between observed TCR beta diversity and the percentage of naive T cells measured by flow cytometry. Conclusive comparison of naive and antigen-experienced compartments was prevented by the profiling of bulk unsorted PBMCs. Total diversity estimates from one million sequenced T cells were considered lower bounds and underestimates. The CMV infection status of donors was not known, potentially confounding age-related changes in expanded clonotypes. Observed TCR beta diversity per million T cells fell roughly linearly with age, and a significant reduction was already apparent by age around 40.

Note on this clonotype: Its antigen target is currently unknown. The sample holds no much larger clone one base away, and base qualities are not on file.

V is pruned by 4 bases and J by 5 bases, leaving 8 bases of the junction without a gene match. From the cysteine through the phenylalanine, the CDR3 covers 15 amino acids. The retained sequence is limited to the CDR3, 45 bases, with the frame set at the first base. According to the germline V gene, CDR1 reads SQVTM and CDR2 reads ANQGSEA. The specimen sequenced was blood. The sequence was collected from a man older than 75 in good health. The sequence links TRBV29-1 to TRBJ2-1; 10 central nucleotides agree with TRBD2. The CDR3 in this case is CSVVYRLAGDNEQFF. The DNA is as follows: TGCAGCGTTGTCTATAGGCTAGCGGGAGACAATGAGCAGTTCTTC.